A single sample is the source of the 8 T cell receptor beta chains below, sequenced in a study of PD-1 blockade in mismatch repair-deficient tumors. The protocol was immunoSEQ multiplex PCR, while the TCRdb copy is restricted to in-frame clones and leaves out a portion. The sample consists of around 9,000 clones, approximately 85% of them appearing once. The sample consisted of PBMCs, taken 46 to 47 weeks after starting pembrolizumab. These receptors originate from an adult with mismatch repair-deficient cancer.

The chain is built from TRBV7-3 and TRBJ2-5, with D perhaps matching TRBD1 (6 bases). The CDR3 extends over 13 amino acids. With 4 bases removed from V and 1 base from J, the gap between germline ends came to 7 bases. Germline assignment: CDR1 SGHTA and CDR2 FQGTGA. The CDR3 coding sequence is TGTGCCAGCAGCTGGACAGTCCAAGAGACCCAGTACTTC. Amino acid sequence: CASSWTVQETQYF.

The V gene is TRBV25-1, the J gene TRBJ2-1, with D possibly matching TRBD2 (5 bases). The CDR3 totals 16 residues. The V gene lost 4 bases and the J gene lost 12 bases, with 25 bases spanning the gap. Germline CDR1 and CDR2: MGHDK and SYGVNS. The CDR3 loop reads CASSGIEGGDQFVQFF. The CDR3 nucleotides are TGTGCCAGCAGTGGAATAGAAGGAGGTGATCAATTCGTGCAGTTCTTC.

J is TRBJ1-5 and V is TRBV18; 11 bases match TRBD1. Germline lookup yields CDR1 KGHSH and CDR2 LQKENI. After removal of 3 bases from V and 7 bases from J, the junction contained 2 bases not matched to a gene. CDR3 length: 14 residues. In nucleotides, the CDR3 is TGTGCCAGCTCACCGGGACAGGGGGACCAGCCCCAGCATTTT. Translating gives CASSPGQGDQPQHF. The whole variable domain, filled in from reference TRBV18 and TRBJ1-5, reads NAGVMQNPRHLVRRRGQEARLRCSPMKGHSHVYWYRQLPEEGLKFMVYLQKENIIDESGMPKERFSAEFPKEGPSILRIQQVVRGDSAAYFCASSPGQGDQPQHFGDGTRLSIL.

J is TRBJ2-5 and V is TRBV7-3, with 8 positions matching TRBD2. Germline V lookup: CDR1 SGHTA, CDR2 FQGTGA. The CDR3 spans 15 residues. The J segment lost 5 bases and the V segment lost 2 bases, leaving 7 bases of the junction unmatched. CDR3 DNA: TGTGCCAGCAGCTTAGCGGGAGGACCGGGGGAGACCCAGTACTTC. Translating gives CASSLAGGPGETQYF.

The CDR3 bases are TGTGCCAGTAGTATAACCACAGGTTTCAATCAGCCCCAGCATTTT. Protein product: CASSITTGFNQPQHF. The chain has TRBV19 and TRBJ1-5, with a weak D call TRBD1 (5 bases). Germline loops: CDR1 LNHDA, CDR2 SQIVND (reference sequence). Trimming stripped 2 bases from V and 3 bases from J, with 11 bases between. CDR3 length equals 15 residues.

The V gene is TRBV9, the J gene TRBJ1-1, with TRBD1 matching over 8 bases. There are 16 residues in the CDR3. Germline CDR1 reads SGDLS; CDR2 reads YYNGEE. After removal of 4 bases from V and 0 bases from J, the junction contained 8 bases not matched to a gene. For the CDR3, the DNA is TGTGCCAGCAGCTCAGGGGGCGGGTCTGTGAACACTGAAGCTTTCTTT. Translating it yields CASSSGGGSVNTEAFF.

This clone was detected once. This chain uses TRBV29-1 with TRBJ2-1; perhaps TRBD2 as D (5 bases). V was shortened by 4 bases and J by 0 bases, with 7 bases between the two germline ends. CDR1 SQVTM and CDR2 ANQGSEA come from the germline V gene. The CDR3 has 13 amino acids. The CDR3 here is CSVVANSYNEQFF. CDR3 coding DNA: TGCAGCGTTGTAGCGAACTCCTACAATGAGCAGTTCTTC.

The chain carries TRBV18 and TRBJ1-1; 10 bases agree with TRBD1. This CDR3 contains 17 residues. Germline V gene sequence: CDR1 KGHSH, CDR2 LQKENI. The junction had 11 bases not matched to a gene; V was cut back by 3 bases and J by 4 bases. The chain's CDR3 is CASSPILTGGAGTEAFF. The CDR3 DNA is TGTGCCAGCTCACCGATTTTGACAGGGGGCGCGGGCACTGAAGCTTTCTTT.